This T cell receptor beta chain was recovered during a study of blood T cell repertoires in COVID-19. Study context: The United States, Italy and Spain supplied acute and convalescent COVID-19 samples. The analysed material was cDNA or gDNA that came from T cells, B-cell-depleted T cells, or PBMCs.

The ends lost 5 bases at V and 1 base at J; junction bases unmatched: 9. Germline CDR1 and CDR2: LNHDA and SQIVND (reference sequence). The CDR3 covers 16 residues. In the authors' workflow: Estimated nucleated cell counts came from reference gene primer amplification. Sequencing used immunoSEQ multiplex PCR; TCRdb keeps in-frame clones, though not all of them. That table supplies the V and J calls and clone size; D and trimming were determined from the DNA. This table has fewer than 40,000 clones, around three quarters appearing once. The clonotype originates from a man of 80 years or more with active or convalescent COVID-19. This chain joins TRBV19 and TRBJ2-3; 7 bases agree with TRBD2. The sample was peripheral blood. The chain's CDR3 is CASSPRPGGRTDTQYF. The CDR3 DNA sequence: TGTGCCAGTAGTCCGCGACCGGGAGGTCGCACAGATACGCAGTATTTT.